This T cell receptor (beta chain) was documented in a study of blood T cell repertoires in COVID-19. Across the whole study: COVID-19 samples from acute and convalescent phases originated in the United States, Italy and Spain.

The V gene end was trimmed by 4 bases and the J gene end by 4 bases; junction bases not matched to a gene: 6. The CDR3 spans 14 residues. Germline CDR1 reads SGHNT; CDR2 reads YYREEE (reference sequence). TCRdb's copy holds only in-frame clones and misses some; the assay was immunoSEQ multiplex PCR. The table records some 89,000 clones, around 80% of them present only once. The V gene is TRBV5-4, the J gene TRBJ2-3; 7 nucleotides line up with TRBD2. The origin of this receptor is a man in his 70s with acute or convalescent COVID-19. The sequencing sample was made of peripheral blood. The CDR3 loop reads CASSLGGGPDTQYF. CDR3 DNA: TGTGCCAGCAGCCTTGGGGGGGGTCCAGATACGCAGTATTTT.